This TCR beta chain was identified in a study of T-cell reconstitution after alpha-beta-depleted transplantation in children. Unique molecular identifiers were incorporated into the prepared TCRbeta library. TCRdb redid the calling of the PCR reads with MiXCR, one entry per CDR3 protein. The data show roughly 200,000 distinct CDR3 sequences, roughly 7.1% seen once. Study outcomes and limitations: Surviving recipient T cells and thymic progenitors underlay high day-60 TCRbeta diversity in some patients. In patients about two months after transplant, alpha-beta T cells reportedly arose from several hundred expanded graft clones. Newly generated T cells supplied most T-cell counts and diversity one year post-transplant.

Ten or more counts support this clonotype. Its antigen remains unidentified. This sequence originates from a boy aged 2 to 10 with acute lymphoblastic leukemia, due to receive a stem cell transplant. Material: PBMCs, obtained before TCRalphabeta/CD19-depleted stem cell transplant.

In DNA form, the CDR3 reads TGCGCCAGCAGCTTGGGACAGCGTCAAGAGACCCAGTACTTC. Protein product: CASSLGQRQETQYF. V and J are TRBV5-1 and TRBJ2-5, with a possible D match to TRBD1 (5 bases). The CDR3 is made up of 14 amino acids. With 0 bases removed from V and 2 bases from J, the gap between germline ends came to 8 bases. Germline values: CDR1 SGHRS, CDR2 YFSETQ.